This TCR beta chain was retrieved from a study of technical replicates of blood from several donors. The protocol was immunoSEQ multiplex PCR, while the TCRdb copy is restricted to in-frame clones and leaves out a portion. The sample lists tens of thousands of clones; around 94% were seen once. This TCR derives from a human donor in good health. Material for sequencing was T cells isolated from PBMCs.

CDR3 coding DNA: TGTGCCAGCAGTGGACACCACTCTGGGGCCAACGTCCTGACTTTC. Translating gives CASSGHHSGANVLTF. The chain couples TRBV25-1 to TRBJ2-6; unclear D gene. CDR3 length: 15 amino acids. The V and J ends lost 4 bases and 0 bases respectively, with 7 bases between them. Germline CDR1 is MGHDK and CDR2 is SYGVNS.